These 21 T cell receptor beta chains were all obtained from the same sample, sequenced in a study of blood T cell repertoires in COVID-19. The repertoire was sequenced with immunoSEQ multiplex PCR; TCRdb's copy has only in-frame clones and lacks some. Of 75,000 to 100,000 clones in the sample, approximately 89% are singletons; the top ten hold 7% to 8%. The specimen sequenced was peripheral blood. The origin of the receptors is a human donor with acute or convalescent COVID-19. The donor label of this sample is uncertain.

CDR3 DNA sequence: TGTGCCAGCAGCCAAGGAAGGGGGGGGAACGAGCAGTACTTC. Amino acid sequence: CASSQGRGGNEQYF. The chain has TRBV4-2 and TRBJ2-7, with D possibly matching TRBD2 (7 bases). Germline V CDR1 and CDR2: LGHNA, YNFKEQ. V lost 1 base to trimming and J lost 5 bases, with 12 bases between them. The CDR3 contains 14 residues.

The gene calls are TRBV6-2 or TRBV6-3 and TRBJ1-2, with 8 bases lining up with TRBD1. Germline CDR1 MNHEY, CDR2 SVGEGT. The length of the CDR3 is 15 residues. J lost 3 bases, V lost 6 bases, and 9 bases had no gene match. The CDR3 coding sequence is TGTGCCAGCAGCCCCCACGGGACAGGAGACTATGGCTACACCTTC. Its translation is CASSPHGTGDYGYTF.

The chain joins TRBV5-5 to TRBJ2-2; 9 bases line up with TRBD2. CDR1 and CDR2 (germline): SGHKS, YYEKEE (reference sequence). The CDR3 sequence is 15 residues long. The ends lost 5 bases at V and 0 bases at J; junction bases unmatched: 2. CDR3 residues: CASRAGGSNTGELFF. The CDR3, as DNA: TGTGCCAGCAGAGCGGGGGGATCGAACACCGGGGAGCTGTTTTTT.

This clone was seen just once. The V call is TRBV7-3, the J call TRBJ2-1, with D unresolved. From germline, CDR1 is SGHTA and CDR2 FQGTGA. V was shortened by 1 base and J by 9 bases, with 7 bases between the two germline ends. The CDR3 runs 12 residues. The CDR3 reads CASSLNSGEQFF. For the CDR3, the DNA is TGTGCCAGCAGCTTAAATTCGGGTGAGCAGTTCTTC.

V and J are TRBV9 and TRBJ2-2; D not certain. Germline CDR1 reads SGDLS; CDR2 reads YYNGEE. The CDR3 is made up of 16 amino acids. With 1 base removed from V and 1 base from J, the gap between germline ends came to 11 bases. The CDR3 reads CASSVLGLQNTGELFF. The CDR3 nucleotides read TGTGCCAGCAGCGTACTAGGTCTCCAGAACACCGGGGAGCTGTTTTTT. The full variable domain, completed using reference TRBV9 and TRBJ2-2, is DSGVTQTPKHLITATGQRVTLRCSPRSGDLSVYWYQQSLDQGLQFLIQYYNGEERAKGNILERFSAQQFPDLHSELNLSSLELGDSALYFCASSVLGLQNTGELFFGEGSRLTVL.

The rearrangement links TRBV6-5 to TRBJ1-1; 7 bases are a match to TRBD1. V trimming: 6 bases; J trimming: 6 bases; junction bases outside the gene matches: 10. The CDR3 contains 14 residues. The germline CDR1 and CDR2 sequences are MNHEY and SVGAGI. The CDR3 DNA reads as TGTGCCAGCAGCGCGACAGGGAAGATCCCTGAAGCTTTCTTT. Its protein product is CASSATGKIPEAFF.

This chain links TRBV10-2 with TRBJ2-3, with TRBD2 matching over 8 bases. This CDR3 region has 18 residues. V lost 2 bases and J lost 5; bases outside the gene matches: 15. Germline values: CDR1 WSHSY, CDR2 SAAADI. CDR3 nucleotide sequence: TGCGCCAGCAGTGAGCCGGGGACTAGTCTTAGGGAAGGAGATACGCAGTATTTT. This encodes CASSEPGTSLREGDTQYF.

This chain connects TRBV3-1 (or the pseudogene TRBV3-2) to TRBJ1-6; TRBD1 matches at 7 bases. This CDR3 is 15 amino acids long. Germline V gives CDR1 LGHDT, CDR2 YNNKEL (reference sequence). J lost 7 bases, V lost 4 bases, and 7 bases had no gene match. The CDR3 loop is CASSLRQGSNSPLHF. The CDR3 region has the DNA TGTGCCAGCAGCCTGCGACAGGGTAGCAATTCACCCCTCCACTTT.

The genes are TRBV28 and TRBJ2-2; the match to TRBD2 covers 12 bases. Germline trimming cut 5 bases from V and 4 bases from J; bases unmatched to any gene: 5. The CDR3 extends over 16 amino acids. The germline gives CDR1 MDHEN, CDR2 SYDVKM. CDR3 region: CASSLASGGATGELFF. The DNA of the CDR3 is TGTGCCAGCAGTCTGGCTAGCGGGGGGGCCACCGGGGAGCTGTTTTTT.

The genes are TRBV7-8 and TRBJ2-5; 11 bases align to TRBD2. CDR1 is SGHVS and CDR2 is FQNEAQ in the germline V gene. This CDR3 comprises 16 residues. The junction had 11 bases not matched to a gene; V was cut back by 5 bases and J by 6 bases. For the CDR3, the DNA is TGTGCCAGCAGCGAACTAGCGGGGGATACACGGAAGACCCAGTACTTC. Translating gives CASSELAGDTRKTQYF.

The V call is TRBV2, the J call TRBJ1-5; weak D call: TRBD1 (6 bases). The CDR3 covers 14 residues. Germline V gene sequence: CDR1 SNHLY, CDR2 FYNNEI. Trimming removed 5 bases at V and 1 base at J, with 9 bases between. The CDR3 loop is CASSIGQSNQPQHF. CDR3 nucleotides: TGTGCCAGCAGTATCGGACAGAGCAATCAGCCCCAGCATTTT.

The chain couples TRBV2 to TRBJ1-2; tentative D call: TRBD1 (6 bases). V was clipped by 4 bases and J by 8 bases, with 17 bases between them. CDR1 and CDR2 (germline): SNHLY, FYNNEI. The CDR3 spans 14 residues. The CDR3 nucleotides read TGTGCCAGCAGTGGAGCTGGGGGGGCGGGAGGCTACACCTTC. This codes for CASSGAGGAGGYTF.

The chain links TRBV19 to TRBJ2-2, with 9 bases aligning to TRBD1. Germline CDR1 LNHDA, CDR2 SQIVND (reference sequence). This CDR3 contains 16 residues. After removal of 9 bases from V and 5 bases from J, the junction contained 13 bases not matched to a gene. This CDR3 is CASLTQTGGRTGELFF. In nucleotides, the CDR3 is TGTGCCAGCCTCACGCAGACAGGGGGACGGACCGGGGAGCTGTTTTTT.

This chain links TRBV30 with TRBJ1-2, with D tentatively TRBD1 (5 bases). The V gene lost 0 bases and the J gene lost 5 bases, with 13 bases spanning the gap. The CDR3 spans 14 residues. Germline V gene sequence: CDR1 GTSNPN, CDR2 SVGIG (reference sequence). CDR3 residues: CAWSVGADLYGYTF. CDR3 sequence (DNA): TGTGCCTGGAGTGTAGGGGCAGATCTATATGGCTACACCTTC.

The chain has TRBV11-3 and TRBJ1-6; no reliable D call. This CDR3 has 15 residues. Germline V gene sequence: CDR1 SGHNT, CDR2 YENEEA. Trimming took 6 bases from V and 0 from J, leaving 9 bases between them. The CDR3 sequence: CASRAGSSYNSPLHF. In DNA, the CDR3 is TGTGCCAGCAGGGCAGGCAGCTCCTATAATTCACCCCTCCACTTT.

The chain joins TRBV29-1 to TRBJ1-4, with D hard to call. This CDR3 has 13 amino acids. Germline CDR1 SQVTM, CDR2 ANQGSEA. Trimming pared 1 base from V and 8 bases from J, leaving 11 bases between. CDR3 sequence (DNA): TGCAGCGTTGAAGCTGGGTTGGAGGAAAAACTGTTTTTT. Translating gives CSVEAGLEEKLFF.

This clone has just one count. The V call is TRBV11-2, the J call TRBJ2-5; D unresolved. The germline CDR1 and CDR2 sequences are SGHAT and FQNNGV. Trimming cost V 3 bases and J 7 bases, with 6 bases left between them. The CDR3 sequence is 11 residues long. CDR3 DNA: TGTGCCAGCAGCTTCCGAGGGACCCAGTACTTC. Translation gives CASSFRGTQYF. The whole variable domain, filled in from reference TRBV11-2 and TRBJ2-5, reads EAGVAQSPRYKIIEKRQSVAFWCNPISGHATLYWYQQILGQGPKLLIQFQNNGVVDDSQLPKDRFSAERLKGVDSTLKIQPAKLEDSAVYLCASSFRGTQYFGPGTRLLVL.

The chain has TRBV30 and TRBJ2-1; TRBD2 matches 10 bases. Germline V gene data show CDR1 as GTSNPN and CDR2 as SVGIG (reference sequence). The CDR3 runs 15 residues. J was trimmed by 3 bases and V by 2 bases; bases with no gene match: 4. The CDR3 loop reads CAWSHSGGLYNEQFF. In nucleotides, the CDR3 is TGTGCCTGGAGTCATAGCGGGGGGCTCTACAATGAGCAGTTCTTC.

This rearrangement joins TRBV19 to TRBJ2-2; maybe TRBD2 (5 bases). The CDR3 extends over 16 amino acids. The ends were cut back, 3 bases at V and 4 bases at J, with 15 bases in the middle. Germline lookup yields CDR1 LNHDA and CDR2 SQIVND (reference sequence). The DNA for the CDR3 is TGTGCCAGTAGTATGAGGACTGGATGGGGCACCGGGGAGCTGTTTTTT. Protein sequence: CASSMRTGWGTGELFF.

The CDR3 DNA is TGTGCCAGCAGCGCGGACAGGATGAACACTGAAGCTTTCTTT. This codes for CASSADRMNTEAFF. The V gene is TRBV27, the J gene TRBJ1-1; 7 nucleotides align to TRBD1. Germline-derived CDR1 and CDR2 are MNHEY and SMNVEV (reference sequence). The trim removed 6 bases at V and 0 bases at J, leaving 4 bases unmatched. This CDR3 is 14 amino acids long.

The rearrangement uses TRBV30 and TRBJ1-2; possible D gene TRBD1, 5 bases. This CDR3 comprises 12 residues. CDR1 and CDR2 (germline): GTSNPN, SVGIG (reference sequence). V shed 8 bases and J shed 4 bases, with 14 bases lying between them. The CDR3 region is CAGQGKGYGYTF. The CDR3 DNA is TGTGCCGGGCAGGGTAAGGGCTATGGCTACACCTTC.